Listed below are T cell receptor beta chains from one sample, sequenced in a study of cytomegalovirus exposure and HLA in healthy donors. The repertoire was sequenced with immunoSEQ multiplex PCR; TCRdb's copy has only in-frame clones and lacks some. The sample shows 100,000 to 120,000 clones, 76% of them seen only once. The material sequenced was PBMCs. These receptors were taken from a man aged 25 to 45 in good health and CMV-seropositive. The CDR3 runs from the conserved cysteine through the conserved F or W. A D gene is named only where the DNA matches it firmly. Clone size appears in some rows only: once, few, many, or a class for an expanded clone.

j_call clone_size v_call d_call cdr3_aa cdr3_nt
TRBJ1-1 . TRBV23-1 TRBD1 CASSQPRTGANTEAFF TGCGCCAGCAGTCAGCCTCGGACAGGGGCGAACACTGAAGCTTTCTTT
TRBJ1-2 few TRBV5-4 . CASSFRGANYGYTF TGTGCCAGCAGCTTCAGGGGTGCTAACTATGGCTACACCTTC
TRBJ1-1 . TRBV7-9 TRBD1 CASSLGAGGWTEAFF TGTGCCAGCAGCTTAGGCGCAGGGGGCTGGACTGAAGCTTTCTTT
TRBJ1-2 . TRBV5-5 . CASSLWSTQRGYGYTF TGTGCCAGCAGCTTGTGGTCTACGCAAAGGGGCTATGGCTACACCTTC
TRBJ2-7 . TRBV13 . CASSLGPAYEQYF TGTGCCAGCAGCTTAGGCCCAGCCTACGAGCAGTACTTC
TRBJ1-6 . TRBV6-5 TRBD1 CATWTGDFPLHF TGTGCCACCTGGACAGGCGATTTTCCCCTCCACTTT
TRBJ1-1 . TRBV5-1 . CASSLVGTLNTEAFF TGCGCCAGCAGCCTGGTGGGCACCTTGAACACTGAAGCTTTCTTT
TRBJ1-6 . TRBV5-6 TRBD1 CASSLQPTGGYSPLHF TGTGCCAGCAGCTTGCAACCGACAGGGGGATATTCACCCCTCCACTTT
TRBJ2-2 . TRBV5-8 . CASRVQTNTGELFF TGTGCCAGCAGGGTCCAGACGAACACCGGGGAGCTGTTTTTT
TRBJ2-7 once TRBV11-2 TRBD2 CASSAPSGGSYEQYF TGTGCCAGCAGCGCCCCTAGCGGGGGGTCCTACGAGCAGTACTTC
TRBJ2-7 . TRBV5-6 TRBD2 CASSLPRTSGSYEQYF TGTGCCAGCAGCCTACCCAGGACTAGCGGCTCCTACGAGCAGTACTTC
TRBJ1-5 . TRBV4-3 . CASSQDGQGNQPQHF TGCGCCAGCAGCCAAGATGGCCAGGGGAATCAGCCCCAGCATTTT
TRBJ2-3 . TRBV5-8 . CASSLASTDTQYF TGTGCCAGCAGCTTGGCGAGCACAGATACGCAGTATTTT
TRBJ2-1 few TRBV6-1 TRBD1 CASRDRGSSYNEQFF TGTGCCAGCAGGGACAGGGGGTCATCCTACAATGAGCAGTTCTTC
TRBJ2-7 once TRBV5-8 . CASRVEGGSYEQYF TGTGCCAGCAGGGTGGAGGGGGGGTCCTACGAGCAGTACTTC
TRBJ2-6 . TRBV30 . CAWSPPAGANVLTF TGTGCCTGGAGTCCGCCGGCTGGGGCCAACGTCCTGACTTTC
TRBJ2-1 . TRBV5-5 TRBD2 CASSPQGGGYNEQFF TGTGCCAGCAGCCCCCAAGGCGGGGGGTACAATGAGCAGTTCTTC
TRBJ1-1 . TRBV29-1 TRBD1 CSVYRGLVTEAFF TGCAGCGTTTACAGGGGGCTGGTCACTGAAGCTTTCTTT
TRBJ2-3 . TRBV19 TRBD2 CATRPLAGVTDTQYF TGTGCCACTCGGCCACTAGCGGGGGTCACAGATACGCAGTATTTT
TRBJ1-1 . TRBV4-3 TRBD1 CASSQAPTGTGSTEAFF TGCGCCAGCAGCCAAGCCCCTACCGGGACAGGGAGTACTGAAGCTTTCTTT
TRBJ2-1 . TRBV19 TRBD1 CASSFFGTDYNEQFF TGTGCCAGTAGTTTCTTCGGGACAGACTACAATGAGCAGTTCTTC
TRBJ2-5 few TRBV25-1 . CASSSGEFGTQYF TGTGCCAGCAGCTCGGGGGAGTTTGGGACCCAGTACTTC
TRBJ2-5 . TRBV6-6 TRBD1 CASSPDRAETQYF TGTGCCAGCAGTCCGGACAGGGCCGAGACCCAGTACTTC
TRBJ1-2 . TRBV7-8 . CASSLGTANYGYTF TGTGCCAGCAGCTTAGGGACTGCTAACTATGGCTACACCTTC
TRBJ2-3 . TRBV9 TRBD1 CASSTTGGPSARDTQYF TGTGCCAGCAGCACCACAGGGGGGCCCTCGGCCCGAGATACGCAGTATTTT
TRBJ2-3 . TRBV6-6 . CASTSSRDTQYF TGTGCCAGCACCTCCTCCCGAGATACGCAGTATTTT
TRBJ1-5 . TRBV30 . CAWSVQGGSNQPQHF TGTGCCTGGAGTGTACAAGGGGGTAGCAATCAGCCCCAGCATTTT
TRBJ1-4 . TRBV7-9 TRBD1 CASSLAYRGGNEKLFF TGTGCCAGCAGCTTAGCGTACAGGGGGGGAAATGAAAAACTGTTTTTT
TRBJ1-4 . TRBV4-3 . CASSQEGSGRVNEKLFF TGCGCCAGCAGCCAAGAGGGGTCTGGCAGGGTTAATGAAAAACTGTTTTTT
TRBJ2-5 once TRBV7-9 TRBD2 CASRPRGGETQYF TGTGCCAGCCGACCGCGGGGGGGGGAGACCCAGTACTTC
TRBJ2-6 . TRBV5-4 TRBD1 CASSPGQLIGANVLTF TGTGCCAGCAGCCCGGGACAGTTGATTGGGGCCAACGTCCTGACTTTC
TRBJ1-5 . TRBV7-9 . CASSLGASNQPQHF TGTGCCAGCAGCTTAGGGGCTAGCAATCAGCCCCAGCATTTT
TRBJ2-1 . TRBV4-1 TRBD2 CASSQASGSYNEQFF TGCGCCAGCAGCCAAGCTAGCGGTTCCTACAATGAGCAGTTCTTC
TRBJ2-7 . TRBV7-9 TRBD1 CASSSRTGTYEQYF TGTGCCAGCAGCTCCCGGACAGGGACCTACGAGCAGTACTTC
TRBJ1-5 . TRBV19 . CASSMSRGDQPQHF TGTGCCAGTAGTATGAGCAGGGGAGATCAGCCCCAGCATTTT
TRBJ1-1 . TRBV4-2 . CASSYSDRPNTEAFF TGTGCCAGCAGCTACTCAGACAGGCCGAACACTGAAGCTTTCTTT
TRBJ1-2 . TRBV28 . CASSYRTAYGYTF TGTGCCAGCAGCTATCGGACAGCCTATGGCTACACCTTC
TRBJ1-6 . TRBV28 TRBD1 CASSNTGVRSPLHF TGTGCCAGCAGTAATACAGGGGTTCGCTCACCCCTCCACTTT
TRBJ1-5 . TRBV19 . CASSTVGHRHF TGTGCCAGTAGTACGGTGGGACACCGGCATTTT